This entry lists 28 T cell receptor beta chains sequenced from one sample in a study of T cells in localized non-small cell lung cancer. This table comes from immunoSEQ multiplex PCR, and its TCRdb copy is limited to in-frame clones, with some not included. Of 8,500 to 13,000 clones in the sample, approximately 50% were seen once. This material consisted of lymph node tissue, taken before any cancer treatment. These TCRs come from a woman between 40 and 69 years old with stage II squamous cell lung carcinoma.

The J gene is TRBJ2-6, the V gene TRBV19; the D is unclear. The CDR3 runs to 14 residues. Trimming removed 2 bases from V and 0 bases from J, with 2 bases in between. Germline loops: CDR1 LNHDA, CDR2 SQIVND (reference sequence). The CDR3 coding sequence is TGTGCCAGTAGTATAAGCTCTGGGGCCAACGTCCTGACTTTC. This sequence encodes CASSISSGANVLTF.

This chain's CDR3 is CSVGEPEGMAFF. CDR3 in DNA: TGCAGCGTTGGGGAACCTGAAGGGATGGCTTTCTTT. V usage is TRBV29-1 and J usage is TRBJ1-1; D is uncertain. The CDR3 is 12 amino acids. With 4 bases removed from V and 11 bases from J, the gap between germline ends came to 17 bases. Germline V gene sequence: CDR1 SQVTM, CDR2 ANQGSEA.

The J gene is TRBJ1-5, the V gene TRBV29-1; TRBD1 might be the D (6 bases). Per germline, CDR1 SQVTM and CDR2 ANQGSEA. V shed 6 bases and J shed 4 bases, with 13 bases lying between them. This CDR3 has 13 amino acids. As DNA, the CDR3 is TGCAGCGTGACAGGTGGGGGAAATCAGCCCCAGCATTTT. This sequence encodes CSVTGGGNQPQHF.

This chain connects TRBV9 to TRBJ1-4; tentatively, D is TRBD2 (5 bases). The DNA end is a closer match to TRBJ2-2, so the J assignment may be wrong. The germline CDR1 and CDR2 sequences are SGDLS and YYNGEE. The CDR3 is 13 amino acids. DNA of the CDR3: TGTGCCAGCAGTTTAGCGCGTCCGAGGGAGCTGTTTTTT. This translates into CASSLARPRELFF.

This clone was observed a handful of times. The chain recombines TRBV9 with TRBJ1-2; the match to TRBD1 covers 8 bases. The CDR3 has 12 amino acids. With V trimmed by 5 bases and J by 8 bases, 5 bases remained unmatched. Germline loops: CDR1 SGDLS, CDR2 YYNGEE. The CDR3 DNA follows: TGTGCCAGCAGTCAGGGGGCATCAGGCTACACCTTC. Its protein product is CASSQGASGYTF.

In its sample, this clone was seen a few times. In nucleotides, the CDR3 is TGTGCCTGGAGTGTAAAGGGAAACACTGAAGCTTTCTTT. Translating it yields CAWSVKGNTEAFF. The V gene is TRBV30, the J gene TRBJ1-1, with D unclear. The germline V gene has CDR1 GTSNPN and CDR2 SVGIG (reference sequence). The CDR3 length is 13 residues. V gave up 0 bases and J gave up 2 bases, with 7 bases separating them.

This sequence joins TRBV15 and TRBJ1-1; maybe TRBD1 (5 bases). This CDR3 has 14 amino acids. Germline CDR1 LNHNV, CDR2 YYDKDF (reference sequence). V shed 2 bases and J shed 3 bases, with 10 bases lying between them. CDR3 nucleotides: TGTGCCACCAGCAGATCAGAGGGGTACACTGAAGCTTTCTTT. It is translated as CATSRSEGYTEAFF.

This chain uses TRBV14 with TRBJ1-1, with D unclear. The CDR3 is 13 residues long. CDR1 is SGHDN, CDR2 FVKESK, per germline. Trimming left V 5 bases short and J 4 bases short, with 11 bases between. CDR3 coding DNA: TGTGCCAGCAGCTATAGGGATGGCACTGAAGCTTTCTTT. Translating it yields CASSYRDGTEAFF.

The gene calls are TRBV19 and TRBJ1-5; 9 nucleotides align to TRBD1. Germline CDR1 is LNHDA and CDR2 is SQIVND (reference sequence). CDR3 length: 15 residues. Trimming took 4 bases from V and 4 from J; bases not matched to a gene: 5. DNA for the CDR3: TGTGCCAGTAGTAGGGGACAGGGTTTGAATCAGCCCCAGCATTTT. Residues: CASSRGQGLNQPQHF.

This clone was counted a few times. The V gene is TRBV6-8, the J gene TRBJ2-5, with D uncertain. Germline loops: CDR1 MNHGY, CDR2 SAAAGT. V shed 7 bases and J shed 7 bases, with 16 bases lying between them. The CDR3 is 13 residues long. CDR3 residues: CASTKPGFGTQYF. The CDR3 nucleotides read TGTGCCAGCACCAAACCGGGTTTTGGGACCCAGTACTTC.

The rearrangement links TRBV6-8 to TRBJ1-1; D might be TRBD1 (6 bases). Germline V lookup: CDR1 MNHGY, CDR2 SAAAGT. This CDR3 spans 13 amino acids. Trimming shortened V by 8 bases and J by 1 base, and 11 bases separated the two germline ends. The CDR3 spells CASGRGANTEAFF. The CDR3 nucleotides are TGTGCCAGCGGAAGGGGGGCGAACACTGAAGCTTTCTTT.

The chain joins TRBV28 to TRBJ1-2; 9 bases agree with TRBD1. The CDR3 loop spans 16 amino acids. Germline CDR1 is MDHEN and CDR2 is SYDVKM. V shed 3 bases, J shed 8 bases, and the junction held 13 bases outside the gene matches. Written as DNA, the CDR3 is TGTGCCAGCAGTTTGACAGGGGGAAATCAGAATGGGGGCTACACCTTC. Protein product: CASSLTGGNQNGGYTF.

Only a few counts were recorded for this clone. The chain is built from TRBV9 and TRBJ2-1; no clear D gene. This CDR3 contains 15 residues. V gave up 3 bases and J gave up 4 bases, with 14 bases separating them. Per germline, CDR1 SGDLS and CDR2 YYNGEE. The CDR3 is CASSARVGPYNEQFF. The DNA for the CDR3 is TGTGCCAGCAGCGCCCGCGTCGGGCCTTACAATGAGCAGTTCTTC.

V and J are TRBV19 and TRBJ1-4; D ambiguous. V was clipped by 9 bases and J by 1 base, with 9 bases between them. The germline gives CDR1 LNHDA, CDR2 SQIVND (reference sequence). The CDR3 consists of 13 residues. The CDR3 DNA follows: TGTGCCAGCAGACGGGGAACTAATGAAAAACTGTTTTTT. Protein: CASRRGTNEKLFF.

This clone was observed once. The V call is TRBV25-1, the J call TRBJ2-1; D tentatively reads TRBD1 or TRBD2 (5 bases each). Per the germline V gene, CDR1 is MGHDK and CDR2 is SYGVNS. The CDR3 runs 15 residues. Trimming removed 7 bases from V and 3 bases from J, with 16 bases in between. CDR3 bases: TGTGCCAGCAAGGCGAGGGGCGGTATCTACAATGAGCAGTTCTTC. Its protein product is CASKARGGIYNEQFF.

The chain couples TRBV14 to TRBJ2-5; D perhaps matches TRBD2 (5 bases). The CDR3 runs 15 residues. Between the trimmed V and J ends, which lost 1 base and 7 bases, there was a span of 16 bases. CDR1 and CDR2 from the germline V gene are SGHDN and FVKESK. The CDR3 region is CASSQGLAGRGTQYF. CDR3 sequence (DNA): TGTGCCAGCAGCCAAGGACTTGCAGGACGGGGGACCCAGTACTTC.

The V call is TRBV19, the J call TRBJ1-3, with D possibly matching TRBD1 (5 bases). CDR1 LNHDA and CDR2 SQIVND come from the germline V gene (reference sequence). This CDR3 is 15 amino acids long. Trimming pared 1 base from V and 0 bases from J, leaving 7 bases between. The CDR3 sequence: CASSIAGLSGNTIYF. The DNA for the CDR3 is TGTGCCAGTAGTATAGCGGGACTCTCTGGAAACACCATATATTTT. Full variable domain (missing parts from reference TRBV19 and TRBJ1-3): DGGITQSPKYLFRKEGQNVTLSCEQNLNHDAMYWYRQDPGQGLRLIYYSQIVNDFQKGDIAEGYSVSREKKESFPLTVTSAQKNPTAFYLCASSIAGLSGNTIYFGEGSWLTVV.

This clone has only a few counts. V usage is TRBV9 and J usage is TRBJ1-1; D might be TRBD1 (6 bases). Germline loops: CDR1 SGDLS, CDR2 YYNGEE. The CDR3 consists of 15 residues. Trimming took 5 bases from V and 5 from J, leaving 19 bases between them. DNA of the CDR3: TGTGCCAGCAGTGAAGCTAGGGGGTTTAGGACTGAAGCTTTCTTT. Its protein is CASSEARGFRTEAFF.

The rearrangement uses TRBV29-1 and TRBJ1-1; 7 nucleotides line up with TRBD1. This CDR3 is 12 amino acids long. The V and J ends lost 8 bases and 3 bases, in that order; junction bases with no gene match: 6. Germline V gene data show CDR1 as SQVTM and CDR2 as ANQGSEA. CDR3 protein: CSSSRGYTEAFF. The DNA for the CDR3 is TGCAGCTCCAGCAGGGGGTACACTGAAGCTTTCTTT.

V usage is TRBV28 and J usage is TRBJ2-2, with D tentatively TRBD1 (6 bases). The length of the CDR3 is 14 residues. Between the trimmed V and J ends, which lost 4 bases and 4 bases, there was a span of 10 bases. CDR1 MDHEN and CDR2 SYDVKM come from the germline V gene. The CDR3 region is CASSSDRTTGELFF. In nucleotides, the CDR3 is TGTGCCAGCAGTTCGGACAGAACCACCGGGGAGCTGTTTTTT.

The CDR3 sequence is CASKLTYQETQYF. CDR3 DNA: TGTGCCAGCAAGTTGACGTACCAAGAGACCCAGTACTTC. V and J are TRBV28 and TRBJ2-5; no definite D call. The CDR3 contains 13 residues. Germline V gene data show CDR1 as MDHEN and CDR2 as SYDVKM. Trimming removed 7 bases from V and 0 bases from J, with 9 bases in between.

The chain employs TRBV28 and TRBJ1-1; 7 bases are shared with TRBD1. The CDR3 sequence is 15 residues long. CDR1 MDHEN and CDR2 SYDVKM come from the germline V gene. V trimming: 5 bases; J trimming: 7 bases; junction bases outside the gene matches: 13. The DNA of the CDR3 is TGTGCCAGCAGTCAGCGGGACAGAGTCATGAGTGAAGCTTTCTTT. Translation: CASSQRDRVMSEAFF.

The chain links TRBV19 to TRBJ2-2; D call uncertain. This CDR3 contains 15 residues. V lost 0 bases, J lost 1 base, and 6 bases lay in between. Germline CDR1 LNHDA, CDR2 SQIVND (reference sequence). The CDR3 reads CASSIEGLNTGELFF. DNA for the CDR3: TGTGCCAGTAGTATAGAAGGGTTGAACACCGGGGAGCTGTTTTTT.

The chain couples TRBV6-7 to TRBJ1-1, with a possible D match to TRBD1 (5 bases). TRBV6-7 is an ORF; its function is uncertain. The CDR3 covers 14 residues. Trimming cost V 6 bases and J 1 base, with 12 bases left between them. The CDR3 loop is CASRPQVWNTEAFF. The CDR3 nucleotides read TGTGCCAGCAGACCACAGGTGTGGAACACTGAAGCTTTCTTT.

This clone was observed a few times. The chain employs TRBV6-8 and TRBJ2-2; a weak D match, TRBD2 (5 bases). From germline, CDR1 is MNHGY and CDR2 SAAAGT. CDR3 length: 14 residues. V was clipped by 2 bases and J by 4 bases, with 8 bases between them. DNA of the CDR3: TGTGCCAGCAGTTACGCCCGGGGCACCGGGGAGCTGTTTTTT. Its translation: CASSYARGTGELFF.

The genes are TRBV18 and TRBJ2-7; D is unresolved. Between the trimmed V and J ends, which lost 3 bases and 4 bases, there was a span of 10 bases. Germline V gives CDR1 KGHSH, CDR2 LQKENI. The CDR3 has 13 amino acids. CDR3 protein: CASSPLSEYEQYF. CDR3 in DNA: TGTGCCAGCTCACCTTTGTCGGAATACGAGCAGTACTTC.

This chain links TRBV15 with TRBJ2-1; TRBD2 matches 10 bases. Germline V gene data show CDR1 as LNHNV and CDR2 as YYDKDF (reference sequence). V shed 4 bases, J shed 6 bases, and the junction held 6 bases outside the gene matches. The CDR3 runs to 15 residues. CDR3 DNA: TGTGCCACCAGCACCCGGACTAGCGGAGGCAATGAGCAGTTCTTC. It translates to CATSTRTSGGNEQFF. Full variable domain (rest looked up from reference TRBV15 and TRBJ2-1): DAMVIQNPRYQVTQFGKPVTLSCSQTLNHNVMYWYQQKSSQAPKLLFHYYDKDFNNEADTPDNFQSRRPNTSFCFLDIRSPGLGDTAMYLCATSTRTSGGNEQFFGPGTRLTVL.

J is TRBJ1-2 and V is TRBV28; D not certain. Germline V lookup: CDR1 MDHEN, CDR2 SYDVKM. V was trimmed by 4 bases and J by 8 bases, leaving 17 bases between them. CDR3 length: 14 residues. The CDR3 coding sequence is TGTGCCAGCAGTTATACCCTCGGCCTGGTGGGCTACACCTTC. Translated, it gives CASSYTLGLVGYTF.